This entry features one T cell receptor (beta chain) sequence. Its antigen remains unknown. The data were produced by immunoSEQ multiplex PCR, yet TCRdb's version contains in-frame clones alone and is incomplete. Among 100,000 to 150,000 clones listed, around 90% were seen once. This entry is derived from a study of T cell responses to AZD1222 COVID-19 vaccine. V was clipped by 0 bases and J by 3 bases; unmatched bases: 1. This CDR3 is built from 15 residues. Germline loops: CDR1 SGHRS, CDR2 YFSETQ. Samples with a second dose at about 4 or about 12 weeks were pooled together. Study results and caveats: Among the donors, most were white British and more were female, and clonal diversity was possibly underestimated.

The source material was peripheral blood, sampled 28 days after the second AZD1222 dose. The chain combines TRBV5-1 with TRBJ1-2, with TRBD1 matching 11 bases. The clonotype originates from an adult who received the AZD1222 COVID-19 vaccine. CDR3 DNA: TGCGCCAGCAGCTTGGGGGACAGGGGGTACTATGGCTACACCTTC. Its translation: CASSLGDRGYYGYTF.